The 21 T cell receptor beta chains below all came from one sample that was sequenced in a study of blood T cells in healthy people across ages. It was with a sample-barcoded 5' primer and a J-beta primer mix that a second PCR of about 6 to 11 cycles was run. TCRdb independently ran MiXCR on the 5' RACE reads; one entry per CDR3 protein. The sample shows 1.5 million to 2 million distinct CDR3 sequences, about 28% of them seen only once. The sample comprised blood. These receptors were taken from a woman aged 25 to 39 in good health.

This clonotype was observed a few times. The chain employs TRBV9 and TRBJ2-7; TRBD2 matches at 7 bases. This CDR3 is 15 amino acids long. CDR1 and CDR2 (germline): SGDLS, YYNGEE. The trim removed 2 bases at V and 5 bases at J, leaving 10 bases unmatched. The chain's CDR3 is CASSVGGGLTNEQYF. The DNA for the CDR3 is TGTGCCAGCAGCGTGGGGGGGGGACTAACCAACGAGCAGTACTTC.

This clonotype has more than one count but fewer than ten. J is TRBJ1-2 and V is TRBV2; D is possibly TRBD1 (5 bases). The CDR3 is 12 residues long. Germline CDR1 SNHLY, CDR2 FYNNEI. Trimming removed 3 bases from V and 7 bases from J, with 9 bases in between. CDR3 DNA: TGTGCCAGCAGTGATCCGGGACCTGGCTACACCTTC. Amino acids: CASSDPGPGYTF.

The chain joins TRBV24-1 to TRBJ1-2; 7 bases map to TRBD1. Trimming removed 4 bases from V and 6 bases from J; junction bases left unmatched: 10. Germline CDR1 is KGHDR and CDR2 is SFDVKD. The CDR3 is 15 residues long. The CDR3 nucleotides are TGTGCCACCAGTGACCCCGGGAGGGGGCTGGATGGCTACACCTTC. Residues: CATSDPGRGLDGYTF.

There are a few counts of this clonotype. This chain joins TRBV5-1 and TRBJ1-3; D call uncertain. The CDR3 loop spans 16 amino acids. With 5 bases removed from V and 0 bases from J, the gap between germline ends came to 15 bases. The germline V gene encodes CDR1 SGHRS and CDR2 YFSETQ. CDR3 sequence (DNA): TGCGCCAGCAGGCTCGTCGCAGGCAACTCTGGAAACACCATATATTTT. Translated: CASRLVAGNSGNTIYF.

This chain connects TRBV19 to TRBJ2-7; TRBD1 might be the D (6 bases). The germline V gene encodes CDR1 LNHDA and CDR2 SQIVND (reference sequence). V lost 1 base, J lost 0 bases, and 10 bases lay in between. This CDR3 region has 15 residues. The CDR3 sequence is CASSIADRTSYEQYF. The CDR3 DNA sequence: TGTGCCAGTAGTATAGCCGACAGGACCTCCTACGAGCAGTACTTC.

The chain links TRBV6-5 to TRBJ1-1; 8 bases fit TRBD1. V shed 6 bases, J shed 0 bases, and the junction held 9 bases outside the gene matches. Per the germline V gene, CDR1 is MNHEY and CDR2 is SVGAGI. This CDR3 region has 16 residues. The CDR3 nucleotides are TGTGCCAGCAGGGCCATGGGACAGGAATTGAACACTGAAGCTTTCTTT. Translated, it gives CASRAMGQELNTEAFF.

The chain has TRBV12-3 or TRBV12-4 and TRBJ2-3, with 9 bases lining up with TRBD2. The CDR3 extends over 15 amino acids. V shed 6 bases, J shed 5 bases, and the junction held 9 bases outside the gene matches. CDR3 DNA sequence: TGTGCCAGCAGCGTTATAGCGGGGGCGGGAGATACGCAGTATTTT. It is translated as CASSVIAGAGDTQYF.

This sequence joins TRBV12-3 or TRBV12-4 and TRBJ2-7; D call uncertain. V dropped 2 bases and J dropped 8 bases, with 19 bases sitting between them. The CDR3 has 15 residues. The CDR3 region has the DNA TGTGCCAGCAGTTTAAATGATAGTCCCACGGTACAGCAGTACTTC. It specifies CASSLNDSPTVQQYF.

V and J are TRBV5-5 and TRBJ2-7; TRBD2 matches 8 bases. Trimming removed 0 bases from V and 6 bases from J; junction bases left unmatched: 14. Per the germline V gene, CDR1 is SGHKS and CDR2 is YYEKEE (reference sequence). The CDR3 length is 17 residues. The CDR3 coding sequence is TGTGCCAGCAGCTTGGCCGGGAGCGGGGGTGCTCCCTGCGAGCAGTACTTC. Its translation: CASSLAGSGGAPCEQYF.

This clonotype occurred a few times. Here the CDR3 DNA reads TGTGCCAGCACAGTATCGGGTTGGCGGGACGACGAGCAGTACTTC. Its protein product is CASTVSGWRDDEQYF. The chain has TRBV7-2 and TRBJ2-7, with a tentative D call TRBD2 (6 bases). V lost 7 bases, J lost 5 bases, and 21 bases lay in between. This CDR3 contains 15 residues. The germline CDR1 and CDR2 sequences are SGHTA and FQGNSA.

This clonotype has only a few counts. CDR3 residues: CASSYSFGAGIYGYTF. CDR3 coding DNA: TGTGCCAGCAGTTACTCATTTGGGGCAGGGATCTATGGCTACACCTTC. The chain carries TRBV6-5 and TRBJ1-2; D may be TRBD1 (5 bases). Between the trimmed V and J ends, which lost 0 bases and 4 bases, there was a span of 15 bases. The germline CDR1 and CDR2 sequences are MNHEY and SVGAGI. CDR3 size: 16 residues.

The V gene is TRBV18, the J gene TRBJ1-1; unclear D gene. The CDR3 is made up of 14 amino acids. The V and J ends lost 4 bases and 1 base respectively, with 10 bases between them. Germline-derived CDR1 and CDR2 are KGHSH and LQKENI. The CDR3 coding sequence is TGTGCCAGCTCACTCGACCTGGAGAACACTGAAGCTTTCTTT. Protein: CASSLDLENTEAFF.

This clonotype was seen only a few times. CDR3 region: CASSRTTGTGYNEQFF. The CDR3 DNA sequence: TGTGCCAGCAGCAGAACCACCGGGACTGGTTACAATGAGCAGTTCTTC. This chain uses TRBV14 with TRBJ2-1; possible D gene TRBD2, 6 bases. Germline CDR1 reads SGHDN; CDR2 reads FVKESK. V gave up 5 bases and J gave up 4 bases, with 18 bases separating them. The CDR3 contains 16 residues. Looking up the rest from reference TRBV14 and TRBJ2-1 gives the full variable domain: EAGVTQFPSHSVIEKGQTVTLRCDPISGHDNLYWYRRVMGKEIKFLLHFVKESKQDESGMPNNRFLAERTGGTYSTLKVQPAELEDSGVYFCASSRTTGTGYNEQFFGPGTRLTVL.

This clonotype has only a few counts. J is TRBJ2-7 and V is TRBV6-6; D is possibly TRBD1 (5 bases). The CDR3 is 13 amino acids. Germline values: CDR1 MNHNY, CDR2 SVGAGI (reference sequence). V gave up 2 bases and J gave up 5 bases, with 10 bases separating them. CDR3 loop: CASSYRGGHEQYF. The CDR3 nucleotides read TGTGCCAGCAGTTACAGGGGTGGCCACGAGCAGTACTTC.

The chain employs TRBV20-1 and TRBJ2-3; a possible D gene is TRBD2 (5 bases). Germline lookup yields CDR1 DFQATT and CDR2 SNEGSKA (reference sequence). The CDR3 loop spans 12 amino acids. V was trimmed by 6 bases and J by 7 bases, leaving 14 bases between them. The DNA of the CDR3 is TGCAGTGCCAGCGGAAGTTACAATACGCAGTATTTT. Protein sequence: CSASGSYNTQYF.

In its sample, this clonotype was seen many times. The chain has TRBV7-9 and TRBJ2-7, with no clear D. Germline CDR1 and CDR2: SEHNR and FQNEAQ (reference sequence). V shed 10 bases and J shed 5 bases, with 12 bases lying between them. The CDR3 runs to 11 residues. Here the CDR3 DNA reads TGTGCCACCGAGAGTAATAACGAGCAGTACTTC. Translation: CATESNNEQYF.

In DNA form, the CDR3 reads TGCGCCAGCAGCCAAGCGCCGGGCAATGGAGCTTTCTTT. The encoded protein is CASSQAPGNGAFF. This chain uses TRBV4-3 with TRBJ1-1; D gene ambiguous. The CDR3 loop spans 13 amino acids. V lost 1 base, J lost 10 bases, and 13 bases lay in between. The germline V gene has CDR1 LGHNA and CDR2 YSLEER.

Regarding this clonotype: A read error may be the cause here, since a much bigger clone is one base away. This sequence joins TRBV20-1 and TRBJ2-4, with D perhaps TRBD2 (5 bases). In germline, CDR1 is DFQATT, CDR2 SNEGSKA (reference sequence). CDR3 length: 15 residues. The germline V and J ends were trimmed by 0 bases and 13 bases, with 22 bases remaining between them. CDR3 bases: TGCAGTGCTAGAGATCTGGGGAGAACCAGCTACGGGCAGTACTTC. It encodes CSARDLGRTSYGQYF.

Only a few counts were recorded for this clonotype. The chain joins TRBV7-3 to TRBJ1-5, with 8 bases aligning to TRBD1. Germline loops: CDR1 SGHTA, CDR2 FQGTGA. The CDR3 consists of 13 residues. V gave up 5 bases and J gave up 7 bases; unmatched junction bases: 4. CDR3 protein: CASSPTGEQPQHF. In DNA, the CDR3 is TGTGCCAGCAGCCCGACAGGGGAACAGCCCCAGCATTTT.

This clonotype appeared many times. The CDR3 DNA reads TGCAGTGCTACCCCGTTCACTAGGGGGCTGGGTGAGCAGTACTTC. Its protein is CSATPFTRGLGEQYF. V and J are TRBV20-1 and TRBJ2-7; 7 bases fit TRBD1. The V and J ends lost 4 bases and 7 bases, in that order; junction bases with no gene match: 16. The CDR3 length is 15 residues. CDR1 DFQATT and CDR2 SNEGSKA come from the germline V gene (reference sequence).

This clonotype was detected only a few times. This sequence joins TRBV18 and TRBJ1-6, with 7 bases fitting TRBD1. The CDR3 covers 18 residues. Germline V gives CDR1 KGHSH, CDR2 LQKENI. Germline trimming cut 3 bases from V and 9 bases from J; bases unmatched to any gene: 17. CDR3 in amino acids: CASSPIQTMQGVGSPLHF. The CDR3 DNA reads TGTGCCAGCTCACCCATCCAAACCATGCAGGGGGTCGGTTCACCCCTCCACTTT.